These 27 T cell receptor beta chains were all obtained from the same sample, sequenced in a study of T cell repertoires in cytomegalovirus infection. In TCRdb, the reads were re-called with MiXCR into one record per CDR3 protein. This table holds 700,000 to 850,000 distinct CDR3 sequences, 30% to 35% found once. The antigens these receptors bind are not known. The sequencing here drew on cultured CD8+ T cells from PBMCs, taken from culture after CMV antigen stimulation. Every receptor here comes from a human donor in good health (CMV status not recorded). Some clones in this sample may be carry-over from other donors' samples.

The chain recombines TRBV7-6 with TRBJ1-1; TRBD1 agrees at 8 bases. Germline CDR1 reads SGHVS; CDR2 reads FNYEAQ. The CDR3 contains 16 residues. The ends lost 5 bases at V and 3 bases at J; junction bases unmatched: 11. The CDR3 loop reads CASSVGPGGSDTEAFF. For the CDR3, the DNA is TGTGCCAGCAGCGTAGGTCCAGGGGGCTCGGACACTGAAGCTTTCTTT.

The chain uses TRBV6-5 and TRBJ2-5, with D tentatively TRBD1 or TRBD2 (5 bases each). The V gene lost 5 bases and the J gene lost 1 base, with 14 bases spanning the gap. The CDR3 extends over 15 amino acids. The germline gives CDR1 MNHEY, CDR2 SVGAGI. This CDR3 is CASSPGRWIQETQYF. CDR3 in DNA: TGTGCCAGCAGTCCGGGACGGTGGATCCAAGAGACCCAGTACTTC.

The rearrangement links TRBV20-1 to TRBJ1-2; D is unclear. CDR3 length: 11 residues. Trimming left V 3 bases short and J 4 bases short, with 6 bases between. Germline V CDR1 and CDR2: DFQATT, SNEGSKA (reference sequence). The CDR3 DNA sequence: TGCAGTGCTAGGACACGCTATGGCTACACCTTC. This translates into CSARTRYGYTF.

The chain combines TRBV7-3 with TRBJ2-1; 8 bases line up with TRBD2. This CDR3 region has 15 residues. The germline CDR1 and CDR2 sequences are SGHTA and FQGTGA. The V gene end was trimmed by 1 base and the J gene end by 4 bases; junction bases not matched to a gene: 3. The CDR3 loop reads CASSLMAGGYNEQFF. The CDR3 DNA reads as TGTGCCAGCAGCTTAATGGCGGGGGGATACAATGAGCAGTTCTTC. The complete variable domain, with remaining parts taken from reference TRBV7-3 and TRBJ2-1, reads GAGVSQTPSNKVTEKGKYVELRCDPISGHTALYWYRQSLGQGPEFLIYFQGTGAADDSGLPNDRFFAVRPEGSVSTLKIQRTERGDSAVYLCASSLMAGGYNEQFFGPGTRLTVL.

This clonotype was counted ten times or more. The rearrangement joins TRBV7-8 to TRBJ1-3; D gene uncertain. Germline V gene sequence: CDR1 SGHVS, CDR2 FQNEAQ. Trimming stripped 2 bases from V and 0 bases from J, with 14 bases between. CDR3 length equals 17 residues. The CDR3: CASSLRAGIPSGNTIYF. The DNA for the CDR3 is TGTGCCAGCAGCTTACGGGCAGGAATCCCCTCTGGAAACACCATATATTTT. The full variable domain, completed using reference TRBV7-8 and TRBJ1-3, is GAGVSQSPRYKVAKRGQDVALRCDPISGHVSLFWYQQALGQGPEFLTYFQNEAQLDKSGLPSDRFFAERPEGSVSTLKIQRTQQEDSAVYLCASSLRAGIPSGNTIYFGEGSWLTVV.

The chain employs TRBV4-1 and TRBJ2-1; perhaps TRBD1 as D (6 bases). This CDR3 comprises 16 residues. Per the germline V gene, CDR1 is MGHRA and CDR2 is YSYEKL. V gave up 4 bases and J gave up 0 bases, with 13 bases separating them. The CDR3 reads CASSPEQGSSYNEQFF. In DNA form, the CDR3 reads TGCGCCAGCAGCCCAGAACAGGGATCCTCCTACAATGAGCAGTTCTTC.

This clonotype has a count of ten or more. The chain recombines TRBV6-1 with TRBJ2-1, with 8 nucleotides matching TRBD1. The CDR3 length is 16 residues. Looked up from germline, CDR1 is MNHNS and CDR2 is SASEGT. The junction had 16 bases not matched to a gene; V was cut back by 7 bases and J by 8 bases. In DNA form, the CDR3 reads TGTGCCAGCACCCTTGCGGGCAGGGGGCGCTTGGATGAGCAGTTCTTC. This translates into CASTLAGRGRLDEQFF.

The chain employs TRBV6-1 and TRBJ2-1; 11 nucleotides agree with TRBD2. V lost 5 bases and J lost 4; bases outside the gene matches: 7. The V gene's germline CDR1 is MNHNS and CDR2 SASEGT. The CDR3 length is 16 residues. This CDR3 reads CASSFTTSGVYNEQFF. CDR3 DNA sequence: TGTGCCAGCAGTTTTACGACTAGCGGGGTTTACAATGAGCAGTTCTTC.

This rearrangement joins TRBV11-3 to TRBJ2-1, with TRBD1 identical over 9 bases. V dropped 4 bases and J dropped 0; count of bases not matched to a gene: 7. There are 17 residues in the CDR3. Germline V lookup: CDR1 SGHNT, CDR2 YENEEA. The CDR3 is CASSSRDRASSYNEQFF. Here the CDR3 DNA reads TGTGCCAGCAGCTCTAGGGACAGGGCTAGCTCCTACAATGAGCAGTTCTTC.

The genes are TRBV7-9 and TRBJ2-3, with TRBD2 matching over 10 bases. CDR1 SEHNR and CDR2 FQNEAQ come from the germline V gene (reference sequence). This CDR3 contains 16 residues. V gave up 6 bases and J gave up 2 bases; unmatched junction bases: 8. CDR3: CASSPTSGVHTDTQYF. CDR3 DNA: TGTGCCAGCAGTCCCACTAGCGGGGTTCACACAGATACGCAGTATTTT.

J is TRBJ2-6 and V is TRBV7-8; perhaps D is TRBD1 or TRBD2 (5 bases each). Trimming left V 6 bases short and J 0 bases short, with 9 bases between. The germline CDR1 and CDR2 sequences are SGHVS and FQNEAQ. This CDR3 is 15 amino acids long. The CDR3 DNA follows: TGTGCCAGCAGGGGGACGGACTCTGGGGCCAACGTCCTGACTTTC. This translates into CASRGTDSGANVLTF.

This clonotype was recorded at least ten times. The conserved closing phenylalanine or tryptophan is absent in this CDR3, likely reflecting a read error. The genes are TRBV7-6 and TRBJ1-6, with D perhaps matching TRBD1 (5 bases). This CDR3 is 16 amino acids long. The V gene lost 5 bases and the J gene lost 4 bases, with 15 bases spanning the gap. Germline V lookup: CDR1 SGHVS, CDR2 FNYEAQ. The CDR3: CASSPSPGHYNSPLHL. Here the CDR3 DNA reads TGTGCCAGCAGCCCCAGCCCGGGGCATTATAATTCACCCCTCCACCTT.

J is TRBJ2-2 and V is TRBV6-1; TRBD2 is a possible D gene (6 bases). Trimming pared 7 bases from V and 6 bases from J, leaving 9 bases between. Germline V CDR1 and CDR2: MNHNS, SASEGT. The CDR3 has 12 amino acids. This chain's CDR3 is CASISGAGELFF. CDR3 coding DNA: TGTGCCAGCATATCGGGGGCCGGGGAGCTGTTTTTT.

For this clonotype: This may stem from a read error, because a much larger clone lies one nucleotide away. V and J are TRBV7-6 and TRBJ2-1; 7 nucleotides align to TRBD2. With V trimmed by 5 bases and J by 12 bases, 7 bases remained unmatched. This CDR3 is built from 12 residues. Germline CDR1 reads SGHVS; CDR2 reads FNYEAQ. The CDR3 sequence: CASSPAGSGQFF. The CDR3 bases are TGTGCCAGCAGCCCAGCGGGATCTGGGCAGTTCTTC.

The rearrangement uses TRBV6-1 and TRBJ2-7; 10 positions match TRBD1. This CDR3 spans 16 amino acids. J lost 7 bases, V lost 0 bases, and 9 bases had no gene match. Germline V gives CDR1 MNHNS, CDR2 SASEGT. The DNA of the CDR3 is TGTGCCAGCAGTGAAGCTCCGGGACAGGGGAGGGCGGAGCAGTACTTC. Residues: CASSEAPGQGRAEQYF.

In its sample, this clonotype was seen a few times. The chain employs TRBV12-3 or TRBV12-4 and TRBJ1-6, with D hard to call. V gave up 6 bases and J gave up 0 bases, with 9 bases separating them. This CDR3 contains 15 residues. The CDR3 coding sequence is TGTGCCAGCAGACACAGCAGCTCCTATAATTCACCCCTCCACTTT. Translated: CASRHSSSYNSPLHF.

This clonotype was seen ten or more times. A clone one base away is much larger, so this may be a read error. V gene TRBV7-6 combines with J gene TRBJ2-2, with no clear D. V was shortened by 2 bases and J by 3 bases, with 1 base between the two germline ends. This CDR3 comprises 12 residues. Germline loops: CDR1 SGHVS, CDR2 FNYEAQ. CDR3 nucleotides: TGTGCCAGCAGCTTACACACCGGGGAGCTGTTTTTT. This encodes CASSLHTGELFF.

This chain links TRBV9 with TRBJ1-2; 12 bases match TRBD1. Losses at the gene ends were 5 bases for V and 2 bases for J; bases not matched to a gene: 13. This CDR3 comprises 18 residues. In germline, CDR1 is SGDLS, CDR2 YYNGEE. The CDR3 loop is CASREPGQGASFNYGYTF. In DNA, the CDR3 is TGTGCCAGCAGGGAACCGGGACAGGGGGCCTCCTTCAACTATGGCTACACCTTC.

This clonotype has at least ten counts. CDR3 protein: CASSIGNEQFF. Written as DNA, the CDR3 is TGTGCCAGTAGTATTGGCAACGAGCAGTTCTTC. This chain joins TRBV19 and TRBJ2-1; D unresolved. The CDR3 length is 11 residues. Germline V gene data show CDR1 as LNHDA and CDR2 as SQIVND (reference sequence). Trimming shortened V by 3 bases and J by 10 bases, and 7 bases separated the two germline ends.

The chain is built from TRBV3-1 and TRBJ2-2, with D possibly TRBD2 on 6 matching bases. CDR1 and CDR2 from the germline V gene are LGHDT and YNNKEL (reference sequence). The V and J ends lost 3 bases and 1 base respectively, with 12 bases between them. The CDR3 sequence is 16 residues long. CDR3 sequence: CASSQAGTQNTGELFF. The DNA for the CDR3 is TGTGCCAGCAGCCAGGCCGGGACTCAGAACACCGGGGAGCTGTTTTTT.

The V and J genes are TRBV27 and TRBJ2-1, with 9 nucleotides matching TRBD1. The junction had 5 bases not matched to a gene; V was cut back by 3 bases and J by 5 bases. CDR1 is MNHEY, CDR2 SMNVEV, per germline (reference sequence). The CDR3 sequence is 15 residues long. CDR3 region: CASSFTGGHDNEQFF. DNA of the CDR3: TGTGCCAGCAGTTTTACAGGGGGCCATGACAATGAGCAGTTCTTC.

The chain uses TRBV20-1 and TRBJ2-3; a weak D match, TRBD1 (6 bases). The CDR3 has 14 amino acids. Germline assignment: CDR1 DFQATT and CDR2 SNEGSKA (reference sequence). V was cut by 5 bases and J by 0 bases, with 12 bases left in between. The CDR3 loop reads CSAPDRTSTDTQYF. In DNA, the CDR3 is TGCAGTGCTCCTGACAGGACTAGCACAGATACGCAGTATTTT.

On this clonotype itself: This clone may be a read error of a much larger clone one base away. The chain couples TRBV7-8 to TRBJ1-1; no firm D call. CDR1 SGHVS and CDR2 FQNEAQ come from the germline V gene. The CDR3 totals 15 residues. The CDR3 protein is CTSSLAKAADTEAFF. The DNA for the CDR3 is TGTACCAGCAGCTTAGCGAAGGCAGCGGACACTGAAGCTTTCTTT.

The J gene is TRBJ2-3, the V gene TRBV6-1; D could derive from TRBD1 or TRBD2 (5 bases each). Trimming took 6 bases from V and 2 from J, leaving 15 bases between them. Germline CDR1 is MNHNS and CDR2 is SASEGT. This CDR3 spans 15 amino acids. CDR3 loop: CASRGDLTNTDTQYF. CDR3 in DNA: TGTGCCAGCAGGGGGGACCTGACGAACACAGATACGCAGTATTTT.

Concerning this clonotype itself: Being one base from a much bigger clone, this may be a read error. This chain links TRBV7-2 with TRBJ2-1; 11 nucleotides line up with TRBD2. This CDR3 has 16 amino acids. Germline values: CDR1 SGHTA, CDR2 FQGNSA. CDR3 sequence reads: CASGLVRSGGAYEQFF. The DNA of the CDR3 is TGTGCCAGCGGCTTAGTACGTAGCGGGGGGGCCTATGAGCAGTTCTTC.

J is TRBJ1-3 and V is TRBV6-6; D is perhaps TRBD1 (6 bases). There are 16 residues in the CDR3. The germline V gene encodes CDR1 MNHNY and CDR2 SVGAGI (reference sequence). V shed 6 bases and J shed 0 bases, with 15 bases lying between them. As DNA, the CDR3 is TGTGCCAGCAGCCCCGGGACATCATTCTCTGGAAACACCATATATTTT. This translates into CASSPGTSFSGNTIYF.

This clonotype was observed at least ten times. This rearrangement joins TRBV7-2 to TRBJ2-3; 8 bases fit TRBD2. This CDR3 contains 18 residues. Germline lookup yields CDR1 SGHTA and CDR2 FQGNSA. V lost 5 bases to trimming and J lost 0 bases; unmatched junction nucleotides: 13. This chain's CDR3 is CASSAPSHGGGSTDTQYF. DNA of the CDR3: TGTGCCAGCAGCGCCCCGTCACACGGGGGGGGTAGCACAGATACGCAGTATTTT.